A selection of T cell receptor beta chains follows, all from one sample in a study of blood T cells in healthy people across ages. In TCRdb, the 5' RACE reads were re-called with MiXCR into one record per CDR3 protein. The table records some 760,000 distinct CDR3 sequences, just under 25% of them present only once. Separately, the same data were catalogued under a study of T cells of mothers and their children.

Sequenced: blood. The receptors come from a boy between 10 and 17 years old in good health. Both conserved end residues are part of each CDR3. Each record gives: CDR3 DNA, CDR3 protein, D gene, clone size, J gene, CDR3 length, V gene. D genes are given only for firm matches. Not every row has a clone size; where given, it reads once, few, many or a size class.

CDR3nt: TGTGCCAGCAGCCAAGTTGACGGGATATACGAGCAGTACTTC; CDR3aa: CASSQVDGIYEQYF; d_gene: -; abundance: few; j_gene: TRBJ2-7; len: 14; v_gene: TRBV14
CDR3nt: TGTGCCAGCAGCCACTCGGCTGGGGCCAACGTCCTGACTTTC; CDR3aa: CASSHSAGANVLTF; d_gene: -; abundance: few; j_gene: TRBJ2-6; len: 14; v_gene: TRBV14
CDR3nt: TGTGCCAGCAGCACACTGGGCGGGAGGCGGTACAATGAGCAGTTCTTC; CDR3aa: CASSTLGGRRYNEQFF; d_gene: TRBD2; abundance: few; j_gene: TRBJ2-1; len: 16; v_gene: TRBV3-1
CDR3nt: TGCAGTGCTAGGGATCCCAGGGGTAGGGGAGTTGGCTACACCTTC; CDR3aa: CSARDPRGRGVGYTF; d_gene: -; abundance: -; j_gene: TRBJ1-2; len: 15; v_gene: TRBV20-1
CDR3nt: TGTGCCAGCAGCCACTCGGGTTCCCACGAGCAGTACTTC; CDR3aa: CASSHSGSHEQYF; d_gene: -; abundance: -; j_gene: TRBJ2-7; len: 13; v_gene: TRBV7-8
CDR3nt: TGCAGCGTTGTCTCCACTTACACAGATACGCAGTATTTT; CDR3aa: CSVVSTYTDTQYF; d_gene: -; abundance: few; j_gene: TRBJ2-3; len: 13; v_gene: TRBV29-1
CDR3nt: TGTGCCAGCTCATCCCGTACAGGGCGAGCGGGAGGTGAGCAGTTCTTC; CDR3aa: CASSSRTGRAGGEQFF; d_gene: TRBD2; abundance: -; j_gene: TRBJ2-1; len: 16; v_gene: TRBV18
CDR3nt: TGCGCCAGCAGCCTCCAGGGGACCTGGGACGAGCAGTACTTC; CDR3aa: CASSLQGTWDEQYF; d_gene: -; abundance: -; j_gene: TRBJ2-7; len: 14; v_gene: TRBV4-1
CDR3nt: TGTGCCAGCAGCTTTAAAGCGGGAGTATTAGATAAAGGAGAGACCCAGTACTTC; CDR3aa: CASSFKAGVLDKGETQYF; d_gene: TRBD2; abundance: few; j_gene: TRBJ2-5; len: 18; v_gene: TRBV7-9
CDR3nt: TGTGCCAGCGAACCAGCGGGCCAAGAGACCCAGTACTTC; CDR3aa: CASEPAGQETQYF; d_gene: -; abundance: -; j_gene: TRBJ2-5; len: 13; v_gene: TRBV25-1
CDR3nt: TGCAGCGCATGGACAGGGGGCAACATTCAGTACTTC; CDR3aa: CSAWTGGNIQYF; d_gene: TRBD1; abundance: -; j_gene: TRBJ2-4; len: 12; v_gene: TRBV29-1
CDR3nt: TGTGCCAGCAGCCAAGAGGGGGCTGGAAACACCATATATTTT; CDR3aa: CASSQEGAGNTIYF; d_gene: -; abundance: few; j_gene: TRBJ1-3; len: 14; v_gene: TRBV4-2
CDR3nt: TGTGCCAGCGGAGACAATCACGGAAAAGAGACCCAGTACTTC; CDR3aa: CASGDNHGKETQYF; d_gene: -; abundance: -; j_gene: TRBJ2-5; len: 14; v_gene: TRBV12-3/TRBV12-4
CDR3nt: TGTGCCAGCAGCCTCAAACGCAGGGTCGGTGAAAAACTGTTTTTT; CDR3aa: CASSLKRRVGEKLFF; d_gene: -; abundance: -; j_gene: TRBJ1-4; len: 15; v_gene: TRBV7-2
CDR3nt: TGTGCCAGCAGTCCCGCAGGAGATCAAGAGACCCAGTACTTC; CDR3aa: CASSPAGDQETQYF; d_gene: -; abundance: -; j_gene: TRBJ2-5; len: 14; v_gene: TRBV28
CDR3nt: TGTGCCAGCAGCTTAAGCCCTTGGGGTGGGGCTTCCTACGAGCAGTACTTC; CDR3aa: CASSLSPWGGASYEQYF; d_gene: -; abundance: few; j_gene: TRBJ2-7; len: 17; v_gene: TRBV7-2
CDR3nt: TGTGCCAGCAGCTTATTTGCCAGGGAGAACACCGGGGAGCTGTTTTTT; CDR3aa: CASSLFARENTGELFF; d_gene: -; abundance: -; j_gene: TRBJ2-2; len: 16; v_gene: TRBV7-2
CDR3nt: TGTGCCAGCAGCGCCCACCCAACGGGCTACTCCTACAATGAGCAGTTCTTC; CDR3aa: CASSAHPTGYSYNEQFF; d_gene: -; abundance: few; j_gene: TRBJ2-1; len: 17; v_gene: TRBV9
CDR3nt: TGCAGTGCTCCACGGACAGGGACCACCGGGGAGCTGTTTTTT; CDR3aa: CSAPRTGTTGELFF; d_gene: TRBD1; abundance: -; j_gene: TRBJ2-2; len: 14; v_gene: TRBV20-1
CDR3nt: TGTGCCAGCAGTTCCACGAGACTAGCGAGCGAGCAGTACTTC; CDR3aa: CASSSTRLASEQYF; d_gene: TRBD2; abundance: -; j_gene: TRBJ2-7; len: 14; v_gene: TRBV12-3/TRBV12-4
CDR3nt: TGCAGCGTGTGGGTCAGGGCCTCTAATGAAAAACCGTTTTTT; CDR3aa: CSVWVRASNEKPFF; d_gene: -; abundance: few; j_gene: TRBJ1-4; len: 14; v_gene: TRBV29-1
CDR3nt: TGCGCCAGCAGCTTGCATGGTCAGGGGCAGGCGAAAAACATTCAGTACTTC; CDR3aa: CASSLHGQGQAKNIQYF; d_gene: -; abundance: -; j_gene: TRBJ2-4; len: 17; v_gene: TRBV5-1
CDR3nt: TGTGCCAGCGGTCTTTCGGGGGGCGGCCAGCCCCAGCATTTT; CDR3aa: CASGLSGGGQPQHF; d_gene: -; abundance: few; j_gene: TRBJ1-5; len: 14; v_gene: TRBV27
CDR3nt: TGCAGTGCTAGAGATATCCGGGCAGGGGGGAACACTGAAGCTTTCTTT; CDR3aa: CSARDIRAGGNTEAFF; d_gene: TRBD1; abundance: few; j_gene: TRBJ1-1; len: 16; v_gene: TRBV20-1
CDR3nt: TGCGCCAGCAGCCGCTTCCAGGGGAGCCAAGAGACCCAGTACTTC; CDR3aa: CASSRFQGSQETQYF; d_gene: -; abundance: many; j_gene: TRBJ2-5; len: 15; v_gene: TRBV4-3
CDR3nt: TGCGCCAGCAGCTGGGGACTAGCGGGAGGGCTGGACGAGCAGTACTTC; CDR3aa: CASSWGLAGGLDEQYF; d_gene: TRBD2; abundance: -; j_gene: TRBJ2-7; len: 16; v_gene: TRBV5-1
CDR3nt: TGCAGTGCTCCCCAGGCTAGCGGGGGAACCTACGAGCAGTACTTC; CDR3aa: CSAPQASGGTYEQYF; d_gene: TRBD2; abundance: few; j_gene: TRBJ2-7; len: 15; v_gene: TRBV20-1
CDR3nt: TGTGCCAGCAGCTTAGATCCTCCGGGTTATGGCGGCACTGAAGCTTTCTTT; CDR3aa: CASSLDPPGYGGTEAFF; d_gene: -; abundance: few; j_gene: TRBJ1-1; len: 17; v_gene: TRBV11-3
CDR3nt: TGTGCCAGCAGTTTTTACAGGGGTGACGCTGAAGCTTTCTTT; CDR3aa: CASSFYRGDAEAFF; d_gene: TRBD1; abundance: -; j_gene: TRBJ1-1; len: 14; v_gene: TRBV5-5
CDR3nt: TGTGCCACCAGTTCCGCGGGGGGGCTCGAGCAGTACTTC; CDR3aa: CATSSAGGLEQYF; d_gene: TRBD2; abundance: many; j_gene: TRBJ2-7; len: 13; v_gene: TRBV24-1
CDR3nt: TGCAGTGCTAGATCCCCGACAGACACTGAAGCTTTCTTT; CDR3aa: CSARSPTDTEAFF; d_gene: -; abundance: -; j_gene: TRBJ1-1; len: 13; v_gene: TRBV20-1
CDR3nt: TGCAGTGCTAGTTTGGGCCAGGGGGTAATCTCCTACAATGAGCAGTTCTTC; CDR3aa: CSASLGQGVISYNEQFF; d_gene: TRBD1; abundance: few; j_gene: TRBJ2-1; len: 17; v_gene: TRBV20-1
CDR3nt: TGCAGTGCTAGAGGAGGAAGCCGAAGCTCCTACGAGCAGTACTTC; CDR3aa: CSARGGSRSSYEQYF; d_gene: -; abundance: -; j_gene: TRBJ2-7; len: 15; v_gene: TRBV20-1
CDR3nt: TGTGCCAGCAGCGCCGGACAGGTTCAAGAGACCCAGTACTTC; CDR3aa: CASSAGQVQETQYF; d_gene: TRBD1; abundance: -; j_gene: TRBJ2-5; len: 14; v_gene: TRBV9
CDR3nt: TGCAGCGTTCCGGACAGGTACAATGAGCAGTTCTTC; CDR3aa: CSVPDRYNEQFF; d_gene: TRBD1; abundance: few; j_gene: TRBJ2-1; len: 12; v_gene: TRBV29-1
CDR3nt: TGCAGTGCTGGCCCGGGGGGCTCCTACAATGAGCAGTTCTTC; CDR3aa: CSAGPGGSYNEQFF; d_gene: TRBD2; abundance: -; j_gene: TRBJ2-1; len: 14; v_gene: TRBV20-1
CDR3nt: TGTGCCACCAGTGACCCCCGGGTCCCCCGCAATGAGCAGTTCTTC; CDR3aa: CATSDPRVPRNEQFF; d_gene: -; abundance: -; j_gene: TRBJ2-1; len: 15; v_gene: TRBV24-1
CDR3nt: TGTGCCAGCAACCCCGGTGGGCTAGCGGCCCGGTGGGACACCGGGGAGCTGTTTTTT; CDR3aa: CASNPGGLAARWDTGELFF; d_gene: TRBD2; abundance: few; j_gene: TRBJ2-2; len: 19; v_gene: TRBV12-3/TRBV12-4
CDR3nt: TGCAGCGTTGACGCGGGGGAAAGCGGGGAGCTGTTTTTT; CDR3aa: CSVDAGESGELFF; d_gene: TRBD2; abundance: -; j_gene: TRBJ2-2; len: 13; v_gene: TRBV29-1
CDR3nt: TGCGCCAGCAAGGGGGGCGGCACTGAAGCTTTCTTT; CDR3aa: CASKGGGTEAFF; d_gene: -; abundance: few; j_gene: TRBJ1-1; len: 12; v_gene: TRBV5-1
CDR3nt: TGTGCCAGCGCGGAGGACAGCCCCTACGAGCAGTACTTC; CDR3aa: CASAEDSPYEQYF; d_gene: -; abundance: few; j_gene: TRBJ2-7; len: 13; v_gene: TRBV4-2
CDR3nt: TGTGCCAGCAGCTTGAAGGGTGGGACAGGGCTTGTCTACGAGCAGTACTTC; CDR3aa: CASSLKGGTGLVYEQYF; d_gene: TRBD1; abundance: -; j_gene: TRBJ2-7; len: 17; v_gene: TRBV7-2
CDR3nt: TGCGCCAGCGGCTCCGGGACATCGGCAACTAATGAAAAACTGTTTTTT; CDR3aa: CASGSGTSATNEKLFF; d_gene: -; abundance: few; j_gene: TRBJ1-4; len: 16; v_gene: TRBV4-3
CDR3nt: TGTGCCAGCAGTGCTAGCCAGTCCTACCATGAGCAGTTCTTC; CDR3aa: CASSASQSYHEQFF; d_gene: -; abundance: -; j_gene: TRBJ2-1; len: 14; v_gene: TRBV6-4
CDR3nt: TGCAGCGTTCACAGGGGATATGAGCAGTTCTTC; CDR3aa: CSVHRGYEQFF; d_gene: TRBD1; abundance: -; j_gene: TRBJ2-1; len: 11; v_gene: TRBV29-1
CDR3nt: TGTGCCAGCAGCGTAGAGGACAGGGGTTCCTACAATGAGCAGTTCTTC; CDR3aa: CASSVEDRGSYNEQFF; d_gene: TRBD1; abundance: few; j_gene: TRBJ2-1; len: 16; v_gene: TRBV9